Listed here is a single TCR beta chain. Its target is unknown. Combining a sample-barcoded 5' primer with a J-beta primer mix, a second PCR ran for about 7 to 11 cycles. Each cDNA molecule received a tag from a template-switch adaptor that had 12 random nucleotides. One entry per CDR3 protein results from TCRdb running MiXCR on the 5' RACE reads. The sample shows approximately 2,000,000 distinct CDR3 sequences, 35% to 50% of them seen only once. The sample belongs to a study of blood T cells in healthy people across ages. Regarding the study as a whole: The study found more naive CD4+ cells and higher diversity in long-lived than aged donors.

The CDR3 consists of 13 residues. Germline CDR1 and CDR2: KGHDR and SFDVKD. Trimming removed 4 bases at V and 1 base at J, with 7 bases between. The chain links TRBV24-1 to TRBJ2-7; D unclear. Source material: blood. The clonotype originates from a human donor in good health. CDR3 protein: CATSDPFSYEQYF. The DNA for the CDR3 is TGTGCCACCAGTGACCCCTTTTCCTACGAGCAGTACTTC.